This TCR beta chain was identified during a study of blood T cell repertoires in COVID-19. Libraries were prepared by immunoSEQ multiplex PCR; TCRdb keeps only in-frame clonotypes and omits some of them. The sample shows about 150,000 clones, around 73% of them seen only once. CDR1 and CDR2 (germline): SGHTA, FQGTGA. Trimming pared 3 bases from V and 2 bases from J, leaving 9 bases between. This CDR3 comprises 14 residues. The sample comprised peripheral blood. The origin of this receptor is a man aged 55-75 years who had recovered from COVID-19. The chain recombines TRBV7-3 with TRBJ2-3, with D perhaps TRBD2 (5 bases). CDR3 region: CASSFSDSTDTQYF. For the CDR3, the DNA is TGTGCCAGCAGCTTTTCGGACTCCACAGATACGCAGTATTTT.